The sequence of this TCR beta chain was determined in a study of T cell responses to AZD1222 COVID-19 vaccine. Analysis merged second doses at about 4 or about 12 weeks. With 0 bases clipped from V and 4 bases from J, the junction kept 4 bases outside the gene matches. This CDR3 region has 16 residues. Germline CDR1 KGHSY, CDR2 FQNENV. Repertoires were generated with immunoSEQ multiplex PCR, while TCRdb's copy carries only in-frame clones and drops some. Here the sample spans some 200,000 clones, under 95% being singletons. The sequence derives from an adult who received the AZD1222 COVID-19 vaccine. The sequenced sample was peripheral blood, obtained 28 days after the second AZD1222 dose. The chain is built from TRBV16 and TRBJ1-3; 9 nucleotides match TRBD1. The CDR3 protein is CASSQSGTGNGNTIYF. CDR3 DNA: TGTGCCAGCAGCCAATCAGGGACAGGGAACGGAAACACCATATATTTT.